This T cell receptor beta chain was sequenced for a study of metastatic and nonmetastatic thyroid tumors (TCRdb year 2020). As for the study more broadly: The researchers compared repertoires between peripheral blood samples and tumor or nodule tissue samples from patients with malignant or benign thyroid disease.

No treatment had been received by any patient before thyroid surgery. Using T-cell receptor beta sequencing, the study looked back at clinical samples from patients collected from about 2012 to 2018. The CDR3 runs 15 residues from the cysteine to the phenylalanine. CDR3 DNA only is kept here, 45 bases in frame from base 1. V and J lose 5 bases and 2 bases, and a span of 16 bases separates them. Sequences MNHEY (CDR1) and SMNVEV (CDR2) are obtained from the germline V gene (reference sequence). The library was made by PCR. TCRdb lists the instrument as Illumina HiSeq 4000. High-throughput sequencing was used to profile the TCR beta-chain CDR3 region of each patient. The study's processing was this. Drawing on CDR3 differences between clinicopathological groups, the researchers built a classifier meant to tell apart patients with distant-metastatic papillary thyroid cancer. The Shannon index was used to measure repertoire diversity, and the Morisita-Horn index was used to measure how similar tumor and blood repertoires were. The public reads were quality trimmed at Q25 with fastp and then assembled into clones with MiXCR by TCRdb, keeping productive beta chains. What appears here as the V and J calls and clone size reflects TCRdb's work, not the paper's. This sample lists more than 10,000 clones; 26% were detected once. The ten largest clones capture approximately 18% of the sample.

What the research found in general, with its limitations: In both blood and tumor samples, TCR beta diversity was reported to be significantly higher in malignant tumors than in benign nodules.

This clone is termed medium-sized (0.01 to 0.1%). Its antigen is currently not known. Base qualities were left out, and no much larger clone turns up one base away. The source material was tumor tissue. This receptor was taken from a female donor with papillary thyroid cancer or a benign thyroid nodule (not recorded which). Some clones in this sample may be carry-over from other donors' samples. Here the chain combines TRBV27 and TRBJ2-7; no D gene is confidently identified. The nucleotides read TGTGCCAGCAGTCGATCCGGAACCTCTCCCTACGAGCAGTACTTC. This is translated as CASSRSGTSPYEQYF.